This record concerns one T cell receptor beta chain sequence. Its antigen is unknown. At survey level, the immunoSEQ assay was run in its v3.0 version. Profiled with immunoSEQ multiplex PCR; TCRdb holds only in-frame clones, not every one. The sample includes tens of thousands of clones, 75% to 85% seen only once; the top ten take about 4.4%. This record comes from a study of long-term antiretroviral therapy in people with HIV. V was shortened by 3 bases and J by 3 bases, with 7 bases between the two germline ends. This CDR3 has 13 residues. Germline V gene lookup returns CDR1 SGHNT and CDR2 YYREEE (reference sequence). General observations from the study: Spans of CDR3 length were tighter for HIV repertoires than for controls. ART was followed by higher diversity that remained below transplant donor controls.

Each HIV-infected participant was given treatment in the United States. Prior to DNA extraction, the samples held 1-10 million cryopreserved PBMC. V usage is TRBV5-4 and J usage is TRBJ1-5; D perhaps matches TRBD1 (5 bases). Source: unsorted PBMCs, taken about 3.4 years after starting antiretroviral therapy. This TCR was sampled from a man aged 18-30 years with HIV. CDR3 DNA: TGTGCCAGCAGCTGGGGGGACAATCAGCCCCAGCATTTT. The encoded protein is CASSWGDNQPQHF.